This passage covers 18 T cell receptor beta chains from one sample sequenced in a study of cytomegalovirus exposure and HLA in healthy donors. PCR amplification relied on 60 Vbeta primers (plus 13 Jbeta primers). Method: immunoSEQ multiplex PCR; TCRdb's copy keeps in-frame clones and lacks some. This repertoire shows 110,000 or so clones, 81% found once; its top ten account for 1.5% to 2%. Sample: PBMCs. These receptors came from a man in his forties in good health and CMV-seronegative.

The chain employs TRBV11-2 and TRBJ2-7, with TRBD2 matching over 7 bases. Unmatched junction bases numbered 7, after V lost 5 bases and J lost 3 bases. This CDR3 has 14 residues. Per the germline V gene, CDR1 is SGHAT and CDR2 is FQNNGV. In DNA, the CDR3 is TGTGCCAGCAGCCCACCTTCTAGCGGCTACGAGCAGTACTTC. The encoded protein is CASSPPSSGYEQYF.

This chain joins TRBV5-1 and TRBJ2-7; D is ambiguous. This CDR3 is built from 14 residues. From germline, CDR1 is SGHRS and CDR2 YFSETQ. V lost 5 bases and J 0 bases, leaving 12 bases between the germline ends. The CDR3 loop is CASRPGSSSYEQYF. CDR3 sequence (DNA): TGCGCCAGCAGACCGGGTTCTAGCTCCTACGAGCAGTACTTC.

The chain has TRBV5-4 and TRBJ1-3; D remains unclear. Germline CDR1 is SGHNT and CDR2 is YYREEE (reference sequence). The V end was cut by 4 bases, the J end by 0 bases, with 11 bases between. The CDR3 runs 15 residues. The DNA for the CDR3 is TGTGCCAGCAGCCCGCCCGGTAACTCTGGAAACACCATATATTTT. Translating it yields CASSPPGNSGNTIYF.

This clone showed up just once. The genes are TRBV27 and TRBJ1-1; D ambiguous. Germline CDR1 and CDR2: MNHEY and SMNVEV (reference sequence). V was cut by 7 bases and J by 4 bases, with 7 bases left in between. The CDR3 is 11 amino acids. The CDR3 region is CASIRGTEAFF. CDR3 DNA sequence: TGTGCCAGCATCCGAGGCACTGAAGCTTTCTTT.

J is TRBJ1-5 and V is TRBV10-1, with D possibly matching TRBD1 (6 bases). This CDR3 has 15 residues. Looked up from germline, CDR1 is WNHNN and CDR2 is SYGVQD (reference sequence). V was trimmed by 9 bases and J by 0 bases, leaving 15 bases between them. The CDR3 here is CAREDRRYSNQPQHF. Written as DNA, the CDR3 is TGCGCCAGGGAGGACAGAAGATATAGCAATCAGCCCCAGCATTTT.

The chain has TRBV7-7 and TRBJ2-3, with 7 bases matching TRBD2. Germline V CDR1 and CDR2: SSHAT, FNYEAQ (reference sequence). Losses at the gene ends were 5 bases for V and 3 bases for J; bases not matched to a gene: 11. The CDR3 loop spans 16 amino acids. This CDR3 is CASSARSGAGTDTQYF. CDR3 sequence (DNA): TGTGCCAGCAGCGCACGAAGCGGGGCTGGAACAGATACGCAGTATTTT.

The chain combines TRBV11-2 with TRBJ2-7, with unresolved D. V lost 8 bases to trimming and J lost 0 bases, with 5 bases between them. The CDR3 runs 11 residues. Germline V lookup: CDR1 SGHAT, CDR2 FQNNGV. CDR3 residues: CASESSYEQYF. CDR3 DNA sequence: TGTGCCAGCGAGAGCTCCTACGAGCAGTACTTC.

V gene TRBV7-2 combines with J gene TRBJ2-5, with 8 bases matching TRBD1. The ends lost 7 bases at V and 2 bases at J; junction bases unmatched: 3. Germline V gives CDR1 SGHTA, CDR2 FQGNSA. CDR3 length: 13 amino acids. The CDR3 spells CASNRDRQETQYF. DNA for the CDR3: TGTGCCAGCAATCGGGACAGGCAAGAGACCCAGTACTTC.

The V and J genes are TRBV9 and TRBJ2-2; D unresolved. V lost 0 bases, J lost 2 bases, and 11 bases lay in between. The CDR3 totals 16 residues. Looked up from germline, CDR1 is SGDLS and CDR2 is YYNGEE. DNA of the CDR3: TGTGCCAGCAGCGTAGCGCAGCGACCCAACACCGGGGAGCTGTTTTTT. This sequence encodes CASSVAQRPNTGELFF.

The rearrangement links TRBV12-5 to TRBJ2-2, with 11 bases lining up with TRBD2. Germline V gene data show CDR1 as LGHNT and CDR2 as FRNRAP. V dropped 7 bases and J dropped 6; count of bases not matched to a gene: 1. The CDR3 is 13 residues long. CDR3: CASELAGAGELFF. For the CDR3, the DNA is TGTGCTAGTGAACTAGCGGGAGCCGGGGAGCTGTTTTTT.

The chain carries TRBV30 and TRBJ2-3; D is possibly TRBD2 (7 bases). Trimming removed 0 bases from V and 2 bases from J, with 12 bases in between. The germline gives CDR1 GTSNPN, CDR2 SVGIG (reference sequence). The CDR3 loop spans 15 amino acids. CDR3 region: CAWSVRGGLTDTQYF. CDR3 in DNA: TGTGCCTGGAGTGTAAGGGGGGGCCTCACAGATACGCAGTATTTT.

The chain joins TRBV11-3 to TRBJ1-1; D is unresolved. Germline lookup yields CDR1 SGHNT and CDR2 YENEEA. V was trimmed by 5 bases and J by 4 bases, leaving 11 bases between them. The CDR3 extends over 13 amino acids. CDR3 sequence reads: CASSRSSGTEAFF. The CDR3 DNA sequence: TGTGCCAGCAGCCGCTCCTCAGGCACTGAAGCTTTCTTT. Supplemented by reference TRBV11-3 and TRBJ1-1, the full variable domain reads EAGVVQSPRYKIIEKKQPVAFWCNPISGHNTLYWYLQNLGQGPELLIRYENEEAVDDSQLPKDRFSAERLKGVDSTLKIQPAELGDSAVYLCASSRSSGTEAFFGQGTRLTVV.

The chain combines TRBV28 with TRBJ1-1; the D is unclear. There are 16 residues in the CDR3. Germline CDR1 reads MDHEN; CDR2 reads SYDVKM. Trimming took off 7 bases at V and 8 bases at J, with 26 bases between the two ends. CDR3 residues: CASTLSRGGFTAEAFF. The CDR3, as DNA: TGTGCCAGCACTCTTAGCCGGGGAGGTTTTACTGCAGAAGCTTTCTTT.

Only a few counts were recorded for this clone. The genes are TRBV14 and TRBJ2-2; 7 nucleotides agree with TRBD1. Germline values: CDR1 SGHDN, CDR2 FVKESK. The CDR3 covers 14 residues. Germline trimming cut 6 bases from V and 7 bases from J; bases unmatched to any gene: 8. The CDR3 is CASSQQQGFGELFF. The CDR3 DNA reads as TGTGCCAGCAGTCAACAACAGGGGTTCGGGGAGCTGTTTTTT.

This rearrangement joins TRBV19 to TRBJ1-4; D possibly corresponds to TRBD1 (5 bases). The CDR3 contains 14 residues. Looked up from germline, CDR1 is LNHDA and CDR2 is SQIVND (reference sequence). Trimming removed 5 bases at V and 7 bases at J, with 14 bases between. This CDR3 is CASSSGIGAEKLFF. The CDR3 DNA follows: TGTGCCAGTAGTTCAGGGATTGGAGCTGAAAAACTGTTTTTT.

The chain joins TRBV10-3 to TRBJ2-1; 7 bases fit TRBD1. The CDR3 consists of 15 residues. Germline assignment: CDR1 ENHRY and CDR2 SYGVKD. Unmatched junction bases numbered 4, after V lost 0 bases and J lost 5 bases. CDR3 loop: CAISESNRGDNEQFF. CDR3 bases: TGTGCCATCAGTGAGTCGAACAGGGGAGACAATGAGCAGTTCTTC.

This chain uses TRBV5-6 with TRBJ2-6; D remains unclear. CDR1 and CDR2 from the germline V gene are SGHDT and YYEEEE. The CDR3 contains 13 residues. The ends were cut back, 0 bases at V and 7 bases at J, with 5 bases in the middle. CDR3 nucleotides: TGTGCCAGCAGCTTGGGACACGCCAACGTCCTGACTTTC. This codes for CASSLGHANVLTF.

The J gene is TRBJ1-2, the V gene TRBV28; 7 bases align to TRBD1. This CDR3 is built from 16 residues. CDR1 is MDHEN, CDR2 SYDVKM, per germline. The V and J ends lost 6 bases and 8 bases, in that order; junction bases with no gene match: 18. The CDR3 nucleotides are TGTGCCAGCAGCTTAACCGCAGGGGGACGAGTCTTCGGCTACACCTTC. Translated: CASSLTAGGRVFGYTF.